The 23 T cell receptor beta chains below come from one sample, sequenced in a study of OX40 agonist ivuxolimab in advanced cancers. Using immunoSEQ multiplex PCR, the repertoire was profiled, and TCRdb retains in-frame clones only, with some absent. The table shows about 35,000 clones, with around 84% occurring only once. Sample: CD4+ or CD8+ T cells sorted from blood, taken in a trial of the OX40 agonist ivuxolimab. Receptors originate from an adult with an advanced solid tumor such as melanoma, head and neck, liver or kidney cancer.

V and J are TRBV6-5 and TRBJ2-3; tentatively, D is TRBD2 (5 bases). Between the trimmed V and J ends, which lost 5 bases and 0 bases, there was a span of 9 bases. This CDR3 has 14 amino acids. Germline CDR1 MNHEY, CDR2 SVGAGI. Here the CDR3 DNA reads TGTGCCAGCAGTAGCGGATCGAGCACAGATACGCAGTATTTT. This codes for CASSSGSSTDTQYF.

The chain uses TRBV10-2 and TRBJ2-3, with 10 bases that match TRBD2. The CDR3 contains 16 residues. Germline V CDR1 and CDR2: WSHSY, SAAADI. V was pared by 7 bases and J by 0 bases, with 7 bases of the junction left unmatched. The CDR3 here is CASTTLAGASTDTQYF. CDR3 DNA sequence: TGCGCCAGCACCACCCTAGCGGGGGCTAGCACAGATACGCAGTATTTT.

The J gene is TRBJ2-7, the V gene TRBV30; D is possibly TRBD2 (6 bases). The V and J ends lost 2 bases and 6 bases respectively, with 17 bases between them. Germline lookup yields CDR1 GTSNPN and CDR2 SVGIG (reference sequence). The CDR3 contains 14 residues. The CDR3 reads CAWSRGRQGGEQYF. The CDR3 DNA reads as TGTGCCTGGAGTAGAGGCAGGCAGGGAGGCGAGCAGTACTTC.

The chain links TRBV29-1 to TRBJ2-5; D is possibly TRBD2 (7 bases). V lost 3 bases, J lost 4 bases, and 9 bases lay in between. The CDR3 consists of 12 residues. Germline CDR1 reads SQVTM; CDR2 reads ANQGSEA. The CDR3 protein is CSVDRGGETQYF. The CDR3 region has the DNA TGCAGCGTTGATAGGGGGGGAGAGACCCAGTACTTC.

J is TRBJ2-1 and V is TRBV7-3; D is unclear. Germline V gene sequence: CDR1 SGHTA, CDR2 FQGTGA. The V and J ends lost 5 bases and 0 bases respectively, with 14 bases between them. The CDR3 sequence is 16 residues long. The DNA of the CDR3 is TGTGCCAGCAGCCTAAGTCCCCCGAGCTCCTACAATGAGCAGTTCTTC. Translated, it gives CASSLSPPSSYNEQFF.

The J gene is TRBJ2-2, the V gene TRBV11-3; 9 bases fit TRBD2. The V gene end was trimmed by 5 bases and the J gene end by 0 bases; junction bases not matched to a gene: 7. The CDR3 contains 17 residues. Germline V gives CDR1 SGHNT, CDR2 YENEEA. CDR3 amino acids: CASSTSGGPSNTGELFF. CDR3 coding DNA: TGTGCCAGCAGCACCAGCGGGGGGCCCTCGAACACCGGGGAGCTGTTTTTT. Based on the CDR3 plus reference TRBV11-3 and TRBJ2-2, the full variable domain is EAGVVQSPRYKIIEKKQPVAFWCNPISGHNTLYWYLQNLGQGPELLIRYENEEAVDDSQLPKDRFSAERLKGVDSTLKIQPAELGDSAVYLCASSTSGGPSNTGELFFGEGSRLTVL.

The chain employs TRBV5-4 and TRBJ2-7; 10 nucleotides agree with TRBD2. After removal of 2 bases from V and 6 bases from J, the junction contained 5 bases not matched to a gene. Germline values: CDR1 SGHNT, CDR2 YYREEE (reference sequence). The CDR3 has 14 residues. CDR3 loop: CASSLNVAGGEQYF. Here the CDR3 DNA reads TGTGCCAGCAGCTTAAACGTAGCGGGAGGCGAGCAGTACTTC.

J is TRBJ2-7 and V is TRBV29-1; the D gene is possibly TRBD1 (5 bases). V gave up 8 bases and J gave up 6 bases, with 17 bases separating them. This CDR3 is built from 12 residues. CDR1 is SQVTM and CDR2 is ANQGSEA in the germline V gene. Written as DNA, the CDR3 is TGCAGCCTCAGGGAAGGGTCGGGCGAGCAGTACTTC. Translating it yields CSLREGSGEQYF.

V gene TRBV27 combines with J gene TRBJ2-7; D ambiguous. Trimming removed 6 bases from V and 3 bases from J, with 18 bases in between. The CDR3 has 15 residues. The germline V gene has CDR1 MNHEY and CDR2 SMNVEV (reference sequence). The CDR3 loop is CASRKSRTPIYEQYF. DNA for the CDR3: TGTGCCAGCAGGAAAAGCAGGACCCCCATCTACGAGCAGTACTTC.

This clone was seen only once. This chain uses TRBV27 with TRBJ2-7; the D is unclear. This CDR3 region has 14 residues. Trimming took off 6 bases at V and 0 bases at J, with 12 bases between the two ends. Germline CDR1 is MNHEY and CDR2 is SMNVEV (reference sequence). The CDR3 coding sequence is TGTGCCAGCAGACTTAAAAGCAGCTCCTACGAGCAGTACTTC. Its translation: CASRLKSSSYEQYF.

V and J are TRBV23-1 and TRBJ1-6; maybe TRBD1 (6 bases). TRBV23-1 is treated as an ORF (open reading frame) with a function not yet certain. The CDR3 is made up of 14 amino acids. V dropped 4 bases and J dropped 5 bases, with 9 bases sitting between them. CDR3 protein: CASSRRQDNSPLHF. The CDR3 nucleotides read TGCGCCAGCAGTCGCCGACAGGATAATTCACCCCTCCACTTT.

The sample holds a few counts of this clone. The V and J genes are TRBV9 and TRBJ2-3; D remains unclear. V was shortened by 1 base and J by 7 bases, with 10 bases between the two germline ends. Germline assignment: CDR1 SGDLS and CDR2 YYNGEE. The CDR3 sequence is 13 residues long. The CDR3 is CASSVTSSHTQYF. The CDR3 DNA sequence: TGTGCCAGCAGCGTAACCTCCTCTCATACGCAGTATTTT.

The genes are TRBV6-5 and TRBJ2-3; TRBD1 agrees at 8 bases. The CDR3 contains 15 residues. The germline V gene has CDR1 MNHEY and CDR2 SVGAGI. J gave up 6 bases and V 0 bases, and 5 bases lay outside the gene matches. Here the CDR3 reads CASSYSNRGRDTQYF. CDR3 coding DNA: TGTGCCAGCAGTTACTCGAACAGGGGGAGGGATACGCAGTATTTT.

The V gene is TRBV4-2, the J gene TRBJ2-2; 8 positions agree with TRBD2. From germline, CDR1 is LGHNA and CDR2 YNFKEQ. The CDR3 sequence is 15 residues long. The V and J ends lost 0 bases and 8 bases, in that order; junction bases with no gene match: 5. The CDR3 bases are TGTGCCAGCAGCCAAGACCGGGGGGGATTTGGGGAGCTGTTTTTT. Translated, it gives CASSQDRGGFGELFF.

The sample holds one count of this clone. V gene TRBV19 combines with J gene TRBJ1-2; D possibly corresponds to TRBD1 (5 bases). Between the trimmed V and J ends, which lost 5 bases and 2 bases, there was a span of 15 bases. The CDR3 loop spans 15 amino acids. CDR1 is LNHDA and CDR2 is SQIVND in the germline V gene (reference sequence). CDR3 coding DNA: TGTGCCAGTAGTCCGGGAATAGACAGAAACTATGGCTACACCTTC. This codes for CASSPGIDRNYGYTF.

The chain recombines TRBV18 with TRBJ2-7; 12 nucleotides match TRBD2. There are 18 residues in the CDR3. V was clipped by 2 bases and J by 0 bases; unmatched bases: 8. The V gene's germline CDR1 is KGHSH and CDR2 LQKENI. The CDR3 DNA reads TGTGCCAGCTCACCAGGGACTAGCGGGTCATATAGCTCCTACGAGCAGTACTTC. It yields the protein CASSPGTSGSYSSYEQYF. Combining the CDR3 with reference TRBV18 and TRBJ2-7 gives the whole variable domain NAGVMQNPRHLVRRRGQEARLRCSPMKGHSHVYWYRQLPEEGLKFMVYLQKENIIDESGMPKERFSAEFPKEGPSILRIQQVVRGDSAAYFCASSPGTSGSYSSYEQYFGPGTRLTVT.

The J gene is TRBJ1-2, the V gene TRBV6-5; TRBD1 matches 10 bases. CDR3 length: 15 amino acids. The trim removed 8 bases at V and 0 bases at J, leaving 6 bases unmatched. Germline assignment: CDR1 MNHEY and CDR2 SVGAGI. The CDR3 DNA reads TGTGCCAGCGGGACAGGGGCGACGCCTAACTATGGCTACACCTTC. Its translation is CASGTGATPNYGYTF.

Written as DNA, the CDR3 is TGTGCCAGCAGCTTGCCAAGTGGGGTAGAAGGCTACACCTTC. This sequence encodes CASSLPSGVEGYTF. V gene TRBV5-8 combines with J gene TRBJ1-2; D is unresolved. The V gene's germline CDR1 is SGHTS and CDR2 YDEGEE. The CDR3 extends over 14 amino acids. The V gene lost 1 base and the J gene lost 8 bases, with 15 bases spanning the gap. The whole variable domain, remainder taken from reference TRBV5-8 and TRBJ1-2, is EAGVTQSPTHLIKTRGQQATLRCSPISGHTSVYWYQQALGLGLQFLLWYDEGEERNRGNFPPRFSGRQFPNYSSELNVNALELEDSALYLCASSLPSGVEGYTFGSGTRLTVV.

The chain uses TRBV5-1 and TRBJ2-1; D not certain. The germline V gene has CDR1 SGHRS and CDR2 YFSETQ. V was pared by 2 bases and J by 3 bases, with 12 bases between. This CDR3 has 15 amino acids. CDR3 sequence reads: CASSFQPIGYNEQFF. DNA of the CDR3: TGCGCCAGCAGCTTCCAACCGATAGGCTACAATGAGCAGTTCTTC.

The gene calls are TRBV7-3 and TRBJ2-2; unclear D gene. Germline CDR1 SGHTA, CDR2 FQGTGA. Trimming stripped 5 bases from V and 0 bases from J, with 10 bases between. This CDR3 contains 15 residues. The CDR3 protein is CASSQSLTNTGELFF. DNA for the CDR3: TGTGCCAGCAGCCAGAGCCTGACGAACACCGGGGAGCTGTTTTTT.

This chain uses TRBV9 with TRBJ2-5, with D perhaps matching TRBD1 (6 bases). CDR1 and CDR2 (germline): SGDLS, YYNGEE. This CDR3 is built from 17 residues. With 4 bases removed from V and 5 bases from J, the gap between germline ends came to 24 bases. The CDR3 here is CASSPNLRQAVRETQYF. CDR3 in DNA: TGTGCCAGCAGCCCCAACCTTAGACAGGCGGTTCGCGAGACCCAGTACTTC.

The chain uses TRBV7-9 and TRBJ2-2; the match to TRBD2 covers 7 bases. This CDR3 has 14 amino acids. Per germline, CDR1 SEHNR and CDR2 FQNEAQ (reference sequence). Trimming took 9 bases from V and 5 from J; bases not matched to a gene: 9. In DNA form, the CDR3 reads TGTGCCAGTAGACTAGCAGGAGTTACCGGGGAGCTGTTTTTT. Translated: CASRLAGVTGELFF.

Only a few counts were recorded for this clone. The chain carries TRBV5-1 and TRBJ2-1; the D gene is possibly TRBD1 (5 bases). The CDR3 has 13 residues. Trimming took 4 bases from V and 9 from J, leaving 14 bases between them. Germline CDR1 and CDR2: SGHRS and YFSETQ. Written as DNA, the CDR3 is TGCGCCAGCAGCCCCGAGTGGGGCCCTGAGCAGTTCTTC. Its translation is CASSPEWGPEQFF.